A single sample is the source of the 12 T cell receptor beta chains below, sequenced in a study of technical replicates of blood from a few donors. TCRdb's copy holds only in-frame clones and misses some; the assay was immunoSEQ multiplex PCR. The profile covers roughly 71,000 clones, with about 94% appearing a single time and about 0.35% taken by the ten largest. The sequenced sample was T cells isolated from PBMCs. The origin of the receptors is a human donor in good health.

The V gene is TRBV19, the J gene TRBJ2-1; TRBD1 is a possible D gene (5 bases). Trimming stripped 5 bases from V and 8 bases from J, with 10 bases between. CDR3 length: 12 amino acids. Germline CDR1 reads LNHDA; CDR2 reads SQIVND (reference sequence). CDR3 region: CASSEGVYEQFF. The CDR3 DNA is TGTGCCAGTAGTGAAGGGGTTTATGAGCAGTTCTTC.

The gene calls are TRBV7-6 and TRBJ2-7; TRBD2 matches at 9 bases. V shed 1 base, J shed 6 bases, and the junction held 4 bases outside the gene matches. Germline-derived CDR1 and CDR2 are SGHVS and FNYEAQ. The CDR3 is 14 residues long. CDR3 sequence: CASSLDLAGFEQYF. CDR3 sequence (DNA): TGTGCCAGCAGCTTAGACCTAGCGGGATTCGAGCAGTACTTC.

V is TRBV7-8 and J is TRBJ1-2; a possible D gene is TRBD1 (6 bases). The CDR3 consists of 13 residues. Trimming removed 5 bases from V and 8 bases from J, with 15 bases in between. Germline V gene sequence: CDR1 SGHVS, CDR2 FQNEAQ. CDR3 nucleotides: TGTGCCAGCAGCAGGGTGGGGGCCGACGGCTACACCTTC. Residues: CASSRVGADGYTF.

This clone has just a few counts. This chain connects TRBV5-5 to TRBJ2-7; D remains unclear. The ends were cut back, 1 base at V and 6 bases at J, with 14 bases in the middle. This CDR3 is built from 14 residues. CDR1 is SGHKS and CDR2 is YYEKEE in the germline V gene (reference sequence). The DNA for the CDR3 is TGTGCCAGCAGCTTGAGAAACAGCCCTTCCGAGCAGTACTTC. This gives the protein CASSLRNSPSEQYF.

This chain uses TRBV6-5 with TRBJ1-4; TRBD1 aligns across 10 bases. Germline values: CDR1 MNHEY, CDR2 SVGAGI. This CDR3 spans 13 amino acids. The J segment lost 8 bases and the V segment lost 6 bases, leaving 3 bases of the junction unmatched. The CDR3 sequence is CASRGQGGEKLFF. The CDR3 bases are TGTGCCAGCAGAGGACAGGGGGGGGAAAAACTGTTTTTT.

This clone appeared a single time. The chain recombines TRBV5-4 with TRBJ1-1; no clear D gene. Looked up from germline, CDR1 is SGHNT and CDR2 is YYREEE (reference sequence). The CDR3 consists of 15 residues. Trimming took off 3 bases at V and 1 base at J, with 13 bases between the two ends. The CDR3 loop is CASSSGRYTNTEAFF. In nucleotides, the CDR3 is TGTGCCAGCAGCTCAGGCCGATACACGAACACTGAAGCTTTCTTT. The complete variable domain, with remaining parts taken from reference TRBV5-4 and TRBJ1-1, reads ETGVTQSPTHLIKTRGQQVTLRCSSQSGHNTVSWYQQALGQGPQFIFQYYREEENGRGNFPPRFSGLQFPNYSSELNVNALELDDSALYLCASSSGRYTNTEAFFGQGTRLTVV.

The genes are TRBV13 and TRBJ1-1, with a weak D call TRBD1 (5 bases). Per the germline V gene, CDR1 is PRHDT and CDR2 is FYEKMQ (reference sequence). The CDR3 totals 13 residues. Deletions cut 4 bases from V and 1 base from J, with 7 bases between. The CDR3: CASSSGQNTEAFF. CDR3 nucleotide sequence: TGTGCCAGCAGCTCTGGACAGAACACTGAAGCTTTCTTT.

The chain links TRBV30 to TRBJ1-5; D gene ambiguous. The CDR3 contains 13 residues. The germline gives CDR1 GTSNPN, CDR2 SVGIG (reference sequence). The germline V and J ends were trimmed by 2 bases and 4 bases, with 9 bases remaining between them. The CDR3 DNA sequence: TGTGCCTGGAGTATCAGGAATAATCAGCCCCAGCATTTT. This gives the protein CAWSIRNNQPQHF.

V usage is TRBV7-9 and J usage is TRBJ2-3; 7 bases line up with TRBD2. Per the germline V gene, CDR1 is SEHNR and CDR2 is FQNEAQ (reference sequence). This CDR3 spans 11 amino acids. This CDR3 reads CAGGRTDTQYF. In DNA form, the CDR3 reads TGTGCTGGCGGGAGAACAGATACGCAGTATTTT.

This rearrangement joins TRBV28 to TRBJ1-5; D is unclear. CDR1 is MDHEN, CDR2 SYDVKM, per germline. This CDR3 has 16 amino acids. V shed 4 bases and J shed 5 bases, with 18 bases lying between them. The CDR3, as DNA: TGTGCCAGCAGTTCTTGGACTGATTTGTTGTATCAGCCCCAGCATTTT. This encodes CASSSWTDLLYQPQHF.

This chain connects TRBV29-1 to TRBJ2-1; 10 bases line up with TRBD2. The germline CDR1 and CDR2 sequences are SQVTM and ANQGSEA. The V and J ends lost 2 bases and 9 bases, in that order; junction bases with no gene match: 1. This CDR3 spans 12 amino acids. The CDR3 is CSVELAGAEQFF. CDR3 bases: TGCAGCGTTGAACTAGCGGGAGCTGAGCAGTTCTTC.

DNA for the CDR3: TGTGCCAGCAGTTTGTCTGGTAACGGAGTAATTTACACTGAAGCTTTCTTT. Translation: CASSLSGNGVIYTEAFF. The chain has TRBV28 and TRBJ1-1, with unresolved D. The V end lost 3 bases, the J end lost 3 bases, and 20 bases lay between the germline ends. The length of the CDR3 is 17 residues. Germline V gives CDR1 MDHEN, CDR2 SYDVKM.